Each of the 27 T cell receptor beta chains below was sequenced from the same sample in a study of blood T cell repertoires in COVID-19. Repertoires were generated with immunoSEQ multiplex PCR, while TCRdb's copy carries only in-frame clones and drops some. The sample consists of 300,000 to 450,000 clones, about four fifths of them appearing once. The sequencing input was peripheral blood. These receptors all come from a human donor with acute or convalescent COVID-19. The donor label of this sample is uncertain.

This rearrangement joins TRBV15 to TRBJ2-3; TRBD2 matches at 9 bases. V was clipped by 5 bases and J by 4 bases; unmatched bases: 10. The CDR3 covers 16 residues. Germline-derived CDR1 and CDR2 are LNHNV and YYDKDF (reference sequence). In DNA form, the CDR3 reads TGTGCCACCAGCTCCTATTTGCGGGAGGGGGCAGATACGCAGTATTTT. This sequence encodes CATSSYLREGADTQYF.

The CDR3 DNA is TGTGCCAGCTCACCGCGAGACGAGCAGTACTTC. It is translated as CASSPRDEQYF. This chain connects TRBV18 to TRBJ2-7; D not certain. This CDR3 region has 11 residues. Deletions cut 3 bases from V and 5 bases from J, with 5 bases between. Germline-derived CDR1 and CDR2 are KGHSH and LQKENI.

The chain has TRBV6-1 and TRBJ1-1; 7 nucleotides match TRBD1. The ends lost 1 base at V and 8 bases at J; junction bases unmatched: 7. CDR3 length: 14 residues. The germline CDR1 and CDR2 sequences are MNHNS and SASEGT. CDR3 sequence (DNA): TGTGCCAGCAGTGAAGTTGACAGGGATTTAGAAGCTTTCTTT. Encoded protein: CASSEVDRDLEAFF.

The V and J genes are TRBV11-2 and TRBJ2-7; D is possibly TRBD1 (6 bases). CDR3 length: 14 amino acids. CDR1 is SGHAT and CDR2 is FQNNGV in the germline V gene. V was clipped by 5 bases and J by 0 bases, with 11 bases between them. CDR3 bases: TGTGCCAGCAGCGCCCTGGACAGCTCCTACGAGCAGTACTTC. This gives the protein CASSALDSSYEQYF.

This sequence joins TRBV18 and TRBJ1-1; tentative D call: TRBD1 (5 bases). Per the germline V gene, CDR1 is KGHSH and CDR2 is LQKENI. The V and J ends lost 3 bases and 0 bases respectively, with 14 bases between them. CDR3 size: 16 residues. This CDR3 is CASSPLGGKVNTEAFF. The CDR3 region has the DNA TGTGCCAGCTCACCGCTGGGGGGAAAGGTGAACACTGAAGCTTTCTTT.

This clone was recorded at least ten times. V and J are TRBV18 and TRBJ2-7; 7 bases agree with TRBD1. The V segment lost 6 bases and the J segment 3 bases; nucleotides outside the gene matches: 8. Germline lookup yields CDR1 KGHSH and CDR2 LQKENI. This CDR3 has 14 residues. The CDR3 region is CASSPGTAFYEQYF. The CDR3, as DNA: TGTGCCAGCTCCCCCGGGACAGCCTTCTACGAGCAGTACTTC.

The J gene is TRBJ2-6, the V gene TRBV18; maybe TRBD1 (6 bases). The germline gives CDR1 KGHSH, CDR2 LQKENI. The CDR3 loop spans 18 amino acids. V shed 3 bases and J shed 0 bases, with 15 bases lying between them. This CDR3 is CASSPFGQFSSGANVLTF. In DNA, the CDR3 is TGTGCCAGCTCACCTTTCGGACAGTTTAGCTCTGGGGCCAACGTCCTGACTTTC.

This chain uses TRBV7-9 with TRBJ2-1; TRBD2 matches at 11 bases. The CDR3 loop spans 15 amino acids. Germline lookup yields CDR1 SEHNR and CDR2 FQNEAQ (reference sequence). Unmatched junction bases numbered 4, after V lost 6 bases and J lost 3 bases. CDR3 loop: CASRPGTSGYNEQFF. In nucleotides, the CDR3 is TGTGCCAGCAGGCCCGGGACTAGCGGCTACAATGAGCAGTTCTTC.

Details on this clone: The same CDR3 can be traced to other DNA sequences in this sample. This chain links TRBV19 with TRBJ2-1; D may be TRBD2 (6 bases). Per germline, CDR1 LNHDA and CDR2 SQIVND (reference sequence). V lost 1 base to trimming and J lost 4 bases, with 8 bases between them. The CDR3 runs 14 residues. The CDR3 DNA sequence: TGTGCCAGTAGTATAGGCGGGGCATACAATGAGCAGTTCTTC. Translating it yields CASSIGGAYNEQFF.

V and J are TRBV30 and TRBJ1-6; D uncertain. Germline CDR1 and CDR2: GTSNPN and SVGIG (reference sequence). V was trimmed by 3 bases and J by 3 bases, leaving 9 bases between them. CDR3 size: 14 residues. CDR3 residues: CAWRVPGYNSPLHF. Written as DNA, the CDR3 is TGTGCCTGGAGGGTCCCAGGCTATAATTCACCCCTCCACTTT.

Notes on this clone: Compared with germline, one end of the junction differs, possibly owing to a read error. This sequence joins TRBV24-1 and TRBJ2-2, with 7 bases matching TRBD2. The germline CDR1 and CDR2 sequences are KGHDR and SFDVKD. The CDR3 length is 12 residues. CDR3 sequence: CATSGNAGELFF. The CDR3 DNA reads as TGTGCCACAAGCGGGAACGCCGGGGAGCTGTTTTTT.

V is TRBV27 and J is TRBJ1-1; 8 nucleotides match TRBD1. CDR3 length: 16 residues. V dropped 2 bases and J dropped 4; count of bases not matched to a gene: 9. Germline V gene sequence: CDR1 MNHEY, CDR2 SMNVEV (reference sequence). CDR3 sequence reads: CASSLGQGSLGTEAFF. The CDR3 nucleotides read TGTGCCAGCAGTTTAGGACAGGGCAGTCTCGGCACTGAAGCTTTCTTT.

J is TRBJ2-1 and V is TRBV2; TRBD2 matches at 12 bases. The J segment lost 8 bases and the V segment lost 1 base, leaving 9 bases of the junction unmatched. There are 17 residues in the CDR3. Germline CDR1 reads SNHLY; CDR2 reads FYNNEI. This chain's CDR3 is CASSEVTSGGTGDEQFF. The CDR3 DNA sequence: TGTGCCAGCAGTGAAGTTACTAGCGGGGGGACAGGGGATGAGCAGTTCTTC.

The chain is built from TRBV4-2 and TRBJ2-5; D is ambiguous. This CDR3 spans 15 amino acids. V lost 0 bases and J 4 bases, leaving 12 bases between the germline ends. In germline, CDR1 is LGHNA, CDR2 YNFKEQ. The CDR3 sequence: CASSQDPAAPETQYF. Written as DNA, the CDR3 is TGTGCCAGCAGCCAAGATCCGGCGGCCCCAGAGACCCAGTACTTC.

A few counts support this clone. The CDR3 loop reads CASSWTSGNEQFF. The CDR3 DNA reads as TGTGCCAGTAGTTGGACTAGCGGCAATGAGCAGTTCTTC. The chain employs TRBV19 and TRBJ2-1, with 10 nucleotides matching TRBD2. CDR3 length: 13 residues. The trim removed 5 bases at V and 6 bases at J, leaving 1 base unmatched. Germline loops: CDR1 LNHDA, CDR2 SQIVND (reference sequence).

This rearrangement joins TRBV7-9 to TRBJ2-5; maybe TRBD2 (6 bases). The V and J ends lost 2 bases and 5 bases respectively, with 6 bases between them. CDR1 and CDR2 (germline): SEHNR, FQNEAQ (reference sequence). The CDR3 loop spans 12 amino acids. This CDR3 is CASSLSGETQYF. DNA for the CDR3: TGTGCCAGCAGCTTAAGCGGGGAGACCCAGTACTTC.

The chain has TRBV19 and TRBJ2-5; D is possibly TRBD2 (7 bases). The CDR3 loop spans 14 amino acids. The germline CDR1 and CDR2 sequences are LNHDA and SQIVND (reference sequence). Trimming stripped 6 bases from V and 0 bases from J, with 11 bases between. The CDR3 protein is CASSGGPYQETQYF. The CDR3 DNA follows: TGTGCCAGTAGCGGGGGGCCATACCAAGAGACCCAGTACTTC.

This clone was seen only once. The chain carries TRBV4-2 and TRBJ1-4; D perhaps matches TRBD1 (5 bases). Germline CDR1 and CDR2: LGHNA and YNFKEQ. The CDR3 is made up of 14 amino acids. Trimming pared 4 bases from V and 4 bases from J, leaving 10 bases between. The CDR3 sequence: CASSRQGFNEKLFF. The CDR3 nucleotides are TGTGCCAGCAGCCGCCAGGGTTTTAATGAAAAACTGTTTTTT.

This rearrangement joins TRBV5-4 to TRBJ2-3, with TRBD2 matching 11 bases. After removal of 4 bases from V and 5 bases from J, the junction contained 6 bases not matched to a gene. This CDR3 has 15 residues. CDR1 SGHNT and CDR2 YYREEE come from the germline V gene (reference sequence). The CDR3: CASSPPLAGGDTQYF. The CDR3 DNA follows: TGTGCCAGCAGCCCCCCCCTAGCGGGAGGAGATACGCAGTATTTT. Together with reference TRBV5-4 and TRBJ2-3, the CDR3 gives the full variable domain: ETGVTQSPTHLIKTRGQQVTLRCSSQSGHNTVSWYQQALGQGPQFIFQYYREEENGRGNFPPRFSGLQFPNYSSELNVNALELDDSALYLCASSPPLAGGDTQYFGPGTRLTVL.

The chain couples TRBV29-1 to TRBJ1-1; 7 nucleotides agree with TRBD1. Germline V gene sequence: CDR1 SQVTM, CDR2 ANQGSEA. The trim removed 6 bases at V and 1 base at J, leaving 8 bases unmatched. The CDR3 is 14 residues long. CDR3 bases: TGCAGCGTCGGCCGGGACAGTAAGAACACTGAAGCTTTCTTT. Its translation: CSVGRDSKNTEAFF.

The J gene is TRBJ1-1, the V gene TRBV29-1; 8 bases match TRBD1. The CDR3 has 13 amino acids. Germline V lookup: CDR1 SQVTM, CDR2 ANQGSEA. V dropped 7 bases and J dropped 6; count of bases not matched to a gene: 10. The CDR3 is CSARQGLGAEAFF. The CDR3 DNA follows: TGCAGCGCCCGACAGGGGCTGGGGGCTGAAGCTTTCTTT.

This sequence joins TRBV30 and TRBJ2-7; 10 bases agree with TRBD2. The junction had 12 bases not matched to a gene; V was cut back by 1 base and J by 3 bases. Germline V gene data show CDR1 as GTSNPN and CDR2 as SVGIG (reference sequence). This CDR3 contains 17 residues. The CDR3 DNA is TGTGCCTGGAGTGCTCTAGAACGGACTAGCGGTAACTACGAGCAGTACTTC. This encodes CAWSALERTSGNYEQYF.

The chain uses TRBV18 and TRBJ2-7; 16 bases align to TRBD2. Germline CDR1 and CDR2: KGHSH and LQKENI. After removal of 3 bases from V and 5 bases from J, the junction contained 4 bases not matched to a gene. The CDR3 runs to 16 residues. Here the CDR3 DNA reads TGTGCCAGCTCACCGGGACTAGCGGGAGGGCCGGACGAGCAGTACTTC. Protein product: CASSPGLAGGPDEQYF. The full variable domain, in which reference TRBV18 and TRBJ2-7 provide the parts outside the CDR3, is NAGVMQNPRHLVRRRGQEARLRCSPMKGHSHVYWYRQLPEEGLKFMVYLQKENIIDESGMPKERFSAEFPKEGPSILRIQQVVRGDSAAYFCASSPGLAGGPDEQYFGPGTRLTVT.

The chain is built from TRBV7-6 and TRBJ1-4; D possibly corresponds to TRBD1 (6 bases). The CDR3 sequence is 12 residues long. Trimming removed 4 bases from V and 14 bases from J, with 14 bases in between. The germline V gene has CDR1 SGHVS and CDR2 FNYEAQ. CDR3 DNA: TGTGCCAGCAGCTCACTGGACAGCTTCCTGTTTTTT. Translated: CASSSLDSFLFF.

CDR3 DNA sequence: TGCGCCAGCAGCGATGGATGGGGCAGCTATGGCTACACCTTC. Protein sequence: CASSDGWGSYGYTF. V usage is TRBV5-1 and J usage is TRBJ1-2; D possibly corresponds to TRBD1 (5 bases). Germline values: CDR1 SGHRS, CDR2 YFSETQ. The CDR3 contains 14 residues. Trimming took 4 bases from V and 4 from J, leaving 14 bases between them. The whole variable domain, remainder taken from reference TRBV5-1 and TRBJ1-2, is KAGVTQTPRYLIKTRGQQVTLSCSPISGHRSVSWYQQTPGQGLQFLFEYFSETQRNKGNFPGRFSGRQFSNSRSEMNVSTLELGDSALYLCASSDGWGSYGYTFGSGTRLTVV.

This clone has a single count. The CDR3 bases are TGTGCCAGCAGATCACAGGGCTACACTGAAGCTTTCTTT. It is translated as CASRSQGYTEAFF. The V call is TRBV12-3 or TRBV12-4, the J call TRBJ1-1, with D tentatively TRBD1 (6 bases). The V gene lost 6 bases and the J gene lost 3 bases, with 11 bases spanning the gap. CDR3 length: 13 amino acids.

The chain combines TRBV6-5 with TRBJ2-7; a possible D gene is TRBD2 (5 bases). With 6 bases removed from V and 6 bases from J, the gap between germline ends came to 18 bases. The CDR3 runs 14 residues. Germline CDR1 is MNHEY and CDR2 is SVGAGI. For the CDR3, the DNA is TGTGCCAGCAGGGCACGGACTGTCCTCCTCGAGCAGTACTTC. Translation gives CASRARTVLLEQYF.